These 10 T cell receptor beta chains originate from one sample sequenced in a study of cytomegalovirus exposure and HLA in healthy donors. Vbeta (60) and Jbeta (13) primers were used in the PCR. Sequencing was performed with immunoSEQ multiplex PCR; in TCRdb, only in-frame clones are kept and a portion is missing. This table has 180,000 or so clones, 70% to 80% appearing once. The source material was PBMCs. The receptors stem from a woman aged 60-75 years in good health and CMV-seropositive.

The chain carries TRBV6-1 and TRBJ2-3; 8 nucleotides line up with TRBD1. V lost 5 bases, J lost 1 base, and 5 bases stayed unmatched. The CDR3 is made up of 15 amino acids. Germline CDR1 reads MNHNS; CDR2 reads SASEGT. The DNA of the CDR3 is TGTGCCAGCAGTCTACGGGGACAGGGCACAGATACGCAGTATTTT. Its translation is CASSLRGQGTDTQYF.

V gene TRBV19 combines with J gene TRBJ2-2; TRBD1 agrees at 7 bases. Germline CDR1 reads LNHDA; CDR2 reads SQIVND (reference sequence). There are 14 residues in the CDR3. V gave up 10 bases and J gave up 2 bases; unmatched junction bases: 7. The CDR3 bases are TGTGCCACCCAGGGACAGATCAACACCGGGGAGCTGTTTTTT. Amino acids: CATQGQINTGELFF.

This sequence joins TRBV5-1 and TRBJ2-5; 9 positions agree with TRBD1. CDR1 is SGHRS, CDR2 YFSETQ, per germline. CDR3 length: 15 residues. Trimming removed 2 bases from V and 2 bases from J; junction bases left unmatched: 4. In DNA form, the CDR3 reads TGCGCCAGCAGCTTTGCCGGGACAGGGCAAGAGACCCAGTACTTC. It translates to CASSFAGTGQETQYF.

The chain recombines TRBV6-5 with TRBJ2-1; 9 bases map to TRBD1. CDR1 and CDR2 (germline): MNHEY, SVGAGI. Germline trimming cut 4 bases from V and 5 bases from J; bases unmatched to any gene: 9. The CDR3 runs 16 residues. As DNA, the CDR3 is TGTGCCAGCAGTTCCCCGACAGGGGGATCACACAATGAGCAGTTCTTC. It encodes CASSSPTGGSHNEQFF.

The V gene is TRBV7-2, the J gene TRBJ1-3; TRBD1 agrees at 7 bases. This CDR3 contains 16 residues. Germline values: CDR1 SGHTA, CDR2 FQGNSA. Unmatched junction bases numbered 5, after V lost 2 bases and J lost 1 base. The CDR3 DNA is TGTGCCAGCAGCTTAACAACAGGGGCATCTGGAAACACCATATATTTT. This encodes CASSLTTGASGNTIYF. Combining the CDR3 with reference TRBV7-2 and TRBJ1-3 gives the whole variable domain GAGVSQSPSNKVTEKGKDVELRCDPISGHTALYWYRQSLGQGLEFLIYFQGNSAPDKSGLPSDRFSAERTGGSVSTLTIQRTQQEDSAVYLCASSLTTGASGNTIYFGEGSWLTVV.

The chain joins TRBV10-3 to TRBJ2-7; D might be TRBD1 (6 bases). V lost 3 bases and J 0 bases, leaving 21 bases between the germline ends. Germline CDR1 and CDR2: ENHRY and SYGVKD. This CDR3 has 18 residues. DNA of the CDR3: TGTGCCATCAGTGAATCTGATATCGGGGACACTCGCTCCTACGAGCAGTACTTC. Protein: CAISESDIGDTRSYEQYF.

The DNA for the CDR3 is TGTGCCAGCAGCCTCCAGGGGTCTTTGGGAGATACGCAGTATTTT. Translating gives CASSLQGSLGDTQYF. The chain joins TRBV6-6 to TRBJ2-3; D perhaps matches TRBD1 (6 bases). Deletions cut 6 bases from V and 5 bases from J, with 18 bases between. CDR1 MNHNY and CDR2 SVGAGI come from the germline V gene (reference sequence). CDR3 size: 15 residues.

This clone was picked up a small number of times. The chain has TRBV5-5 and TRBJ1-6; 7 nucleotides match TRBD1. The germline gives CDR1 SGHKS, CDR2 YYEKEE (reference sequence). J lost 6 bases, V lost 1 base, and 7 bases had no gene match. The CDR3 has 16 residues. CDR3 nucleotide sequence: TGTGCCAGCAGCTTGAGACAGGGAGGACTTAATTCACCCCTCCACTTT. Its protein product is CASSLRQGGLNSPLHF.

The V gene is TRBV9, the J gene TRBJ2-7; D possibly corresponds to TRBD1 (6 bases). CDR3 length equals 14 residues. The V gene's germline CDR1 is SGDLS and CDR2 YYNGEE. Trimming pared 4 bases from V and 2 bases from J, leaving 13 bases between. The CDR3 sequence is CASSTTGQPYEQYF. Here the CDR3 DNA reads TGTGCCAGCAGCACAACCGGACAGCCCTACGAGCAGTACTTC. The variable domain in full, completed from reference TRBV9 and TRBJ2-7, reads DSGVTQTPKHLITATGQRVTLRCSPRSGDLSVYWYQQSLDQGLQFLIQYYNGEERAKGNILERFSAQQFPDLHSELNLSSLELGDSALYFCASSTTGQPYEQYFGPGTRLTVT.

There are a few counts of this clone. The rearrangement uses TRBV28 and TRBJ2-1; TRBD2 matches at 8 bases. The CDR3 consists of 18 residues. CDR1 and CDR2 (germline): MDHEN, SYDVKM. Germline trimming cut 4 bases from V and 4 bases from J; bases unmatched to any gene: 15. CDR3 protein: CASSSPGLEVLGYNEQFF. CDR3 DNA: TGTGCCAGCAGTTCGCCGGGACTAGAAGTTTTAGGATACAATGAGCAGTTCTTC.